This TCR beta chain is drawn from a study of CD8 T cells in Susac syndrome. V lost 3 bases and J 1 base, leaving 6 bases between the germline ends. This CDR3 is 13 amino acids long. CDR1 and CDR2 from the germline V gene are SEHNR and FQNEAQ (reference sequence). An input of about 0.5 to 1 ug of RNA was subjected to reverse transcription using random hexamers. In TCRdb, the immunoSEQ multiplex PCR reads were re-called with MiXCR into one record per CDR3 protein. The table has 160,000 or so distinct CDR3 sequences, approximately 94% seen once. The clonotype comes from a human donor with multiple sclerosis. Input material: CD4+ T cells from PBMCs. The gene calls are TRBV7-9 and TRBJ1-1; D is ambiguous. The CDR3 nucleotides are TGTGCCAGCAGCTTCGACCAGAACACTGAAGCTTTCTTT. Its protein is CASSFDQNTEAFF.